These 17 T cell receptor beta chains originate from one sample sequenced in a study of blood T cell repertoires in COVID-19. TCRdb's copy holds only in-frame clones and misses some; the assay was immunoSEQ multiplex PCR. The table includes 300,000 to 400,000 clones, around 87% detected once. Sequenced input: peripheral blood. The receptors were gathered from a woman aged 55-75 years with COVID-19, enrolled during active disease.

The chain recombines TRBV11-2 with TRBJ1-1; D not resolved. Trimming stripped 6 bases from V and 5 bases from J, with 10 bases between. Germline CDR1 SGHAT, CDR2 FQNNGV. The CDR3 totals 12 residues. The CDR3 coding sequence is TGTGCCAGCAGTCAATACTGGACTGAAGCTTTCTTT. It translates to CASSQYWTEAFF. The whole variable domain, filled in from reference TRBV11-2 and TRBJ1-1, reads EAGVAQSPRYKIIEKRQSVAFWCNPISGHATLYWYQQILGQGPKLLIQFQNNGVVDDSQLPKDRFSAERLKGVDSTLKIQPAKLEDSAVYLCASSQYWTEAFFGQGTRLTVV.

This clone appeared a few times. This chain connects TRBV18 to TRBJ1-2, with D hard to call. The V end was cut by 1 base, the J end by 7 bases, with 13 bases between. The CDR3 length is 14 residues. Germline V lookup: CDR1 KGHSH, CDR2 LQKENI. The CDR3 loop is CASSPQGGDSGYTF. CDR3 DNA sequence: TGTGCCAGCTCACCACAGGGAGGAGATAGTGGCTACACCTTC.

CDR3 sequence reads: CASLRDRGNSPLHF. The CDR3, as DNA: TGTGCCAGCTTAAGAGACAGGGGGAATTCACCCCTCCACTTT. This chain links TRBV18 with TRBJ1-6; 9 bases are shared with TRBD1. This CDR3 has 14 amino acids. The V gene's germline CDR1 is KGHSH and CDR2 LQKENI. After removal of 7 bases from V and 7 bases from J, the junction contained 5 bases not matched to a gene.

J is TRBJ2-7 and V is TRBV9; no clear D. CDR3 length: 14 residues. V lost 4 bases, J lost 1 base, and 12 bases lay in between. The germline gives CDR1 SGDLS, CDR2 YYNGEE. CDR3 region: CASSHSTLSYEQYF. DNA for the CDR3: TGTGCCAGCAGCCACTCAACGTTATCCTACGAGCAGTACTTC.

The chain uses TRBV7-6 and TRBJ2-2, with a possible D match to TRBD1 (6 bases). Germline V lookup: CDR1 SGHVS, CDR2 FNYEAQ. Trimming took off 3 bases at V and 4 bases at J, with 21 bases between the two ends. The CDR3 is 18 residues long. The CDR3 sequence: CASSFLTRTALTTGELFF. CDR3 nucleotides: TGTGCCAGCAGCTTCCTGACGCGGACAGCCTTAACCACCGGGGAGCTGTTTTTT.

The J gene is TRBJ1-5, the V gene TRBV19; 8 nucleotides agree with TRBD1. The CDR3 extends over 12 amino acids. Germline values: CDR1 LNHDA, CDR2 SQIVND (reference sequence). Trimming took 6 bases from V and 7 from J; bases not matched to a gene: 2. The CDR3: CASRPGGQPQHF. CDR3 DNA: TGTGCCAGTAGGCCAGGGGGCCAGCCCCAGCATTTT.

A single count supports this clone. The chain combines TRBV7-2 with TRBJ1-1; D call uncertain. This CDR3 spans 13 amino acids. The V gene lost 4 bases and the J gene lost 1 base, with 7 bases spanning the gap. From germline, CDR1 is SGHTA and CDR2 FQGNSA. For the CDR3, the DNA is TGTGCCAGCAGCTCCTTACAGAACACTGAAGCTTTCTTT. Translated, it gives CASSSLQNTEAFF. The full variable domain, completed using reference TRBV7-2 and TRBJ1-1, is GAGVSQSPSNKVTEKGKDVELRCDPISGHTALYWYRQSLGQGLEFLIYFQGNSAPDKSGLPSDRFSAERTGGSVSTLTIQRTQQEDSAVYLCASSSLQNTEAFFGQGTRLTVV.

The chain carries TRBV2 and TRBJ2-5, with 10 nucleotides matching TRBD2. Germline assignment: CDR1 SNHLY and CDR2 FYNNEI. The trim removed 6 bases at V and 2 bases at J, leaving 6 bases unmatched. The length of the CDR3 is 15 residues. The DNA of the CDR3 is TGTGCCAGCAGCCTCGGACTAGCGGTTCAAGAGACCCAGTACTTC. Translating it yields CASSLGLAVQETQYF.

The table lists this clone with a count of one. Other DNA sequences from this sample encode an identical CDR3 as well. The chain links TRBV28 to TRBJ1-4; 8 bases align to TRBD1. This CDR3 comprises 14 residues. The V and J ends lost 2 bases and 6 bases, in that order; junction bases with no gene match: 2. CDR1 and CDR2 from the germline V gene are MDHEN and SYDVKM. CDR3 amino acids: CASSLEQGDEKLFF. Here the CDR3 DNA reads TGTGCCAGCAGTTTAGAACAGGGGGATGAAAAACTGTTTTTT.

The rearrangement uses TRBV27 and TRBJ2-7; perhaps TRBD1 as D (5 bases). V was trimmed by 3 bases and J by 1 base, leaving 13 bases between them. CDR1 is MNHEY and CDR2 is SMNVEV in the germline V gene (reference sequence). The CDR3 runs 15 residues. The CDR3 DNA is TGTGCCAGCAGTTTCTCAGGGCGAATGTCCTACGAGCAGTACTTC. Amino acid sequence: CASSFSGRMSYEQYF.

This clone was detected only a few times. This rearrangement joins TRBV6-5 to TRBJ1-6; 8 bases line up with TRBD1. The germline V gene encodes CDR1 MNHEY and CDR2 SVGAGI. The V gene end was trimmed by 2 bases and the J gene end by 6 bases; junction bases not matched to a gene: 6. The CDR3 is made up of 16 amino acids. The CDR3 region is CASSYRLTGANSPLHF. The CDR3 bases are TGTGCCAGCAGTTACCGCCTGACAGGGGCTAATTCACCCCTCCACTTT.

The chain has TRBV11-2 and TRBJ1-4; 7 bases align to TRBD1. V shed 5 bases, J shed 4 bases, and the junction held 10 bases outside the gene matches. Looked up from germline, CDR1 is SGHAT and CDR2 is FQNNGV. The CDR3 has 16 residues. CDR3 residues: CASSLNRGGLNEKLFF. CDR3 DNA: TGTGCCAGCAGCCTCAACAGGGGTGGGCTTAATGAAAAACTGTTTTTT. Supplemented by reference TRBV11-2 and TRBJ1-4, the full variable domain reads EAGVAQSPRYKIIEKRQSVAFWCNPISGHATLYWYQQILGQGPKLLIQFQNNGVVDDSQLPKDRFSAERLKGVDSTLKIQPAKLEDSAVYLCASSLNRGGLNEKLFFGSGTQLSVL.

The chain combines TRBV5-6 with TRBJ1-2; D is ambiguous. V lost 4 bases to trimming and J lost 3 bases, with 10 bases between them. There are 13 residues in the CDR3. The germline V gene has CDR1 SGHDT and CDR2 YYEEEE. The CDR3, as DNA: TGTGCCAGCAGCCCCGGGAGGGACTATGGCTACACCTTC. This sequence encodes CASSPGRDYGYTF.

The chain employs TRBV7-9 and TRBJ2-7; the match to TRBD1 covers 7 bases. There are 14 residues in the CDR3. V dropped 4 bases and J dropped 0; count of bases not matched to a gene: 3. The V gene's germline CDR1 is SEHNR and CDR2 FQNEAQ (reference sequence). This chain's CDR3 is CASSSQGLSYEQYF. For the CDR3, the DNA is TGTGCCAGCAGCTCACAGGGGCTCTCCTACGAGCAGTACTTC. The complete variable domain, with remaining parts taken from reference TRBV7-9 and TRBJ2-7, reads DTGVSQNPRHKITKRGQNVTFRCDPISEHNRLYWYRQTLGQGPEFLTYFQNEAQLEKSRLLSDRFSAERPKGSFSTLEIQRTEQGDSAMYLCASSSQGLSYEQYFGPGTRLTVT.

The chain uses TRBV11-2 and TRBJ1-3; 8 nucleotides match TRBD1. The trim removed 1 base at V and 0 bases at J, leaving 8 bases unmatched. The CDR3 runs 18 residues. Germline CDR1 reads SGHAT; CDR2 reads FQNNGV. The CDR3 protein is CASSLVDRGPLSGNTIYF. The DNA of the CDR3 is TGTGCCAGCAGCTTAGTTGACAGGGGCCCCCTCTCTGGAAACACCATATATTTT.

The DNA of the CDR3 is TGTGCCACCAGCAGTAGGACAGGTACTAATGAGCAGTTCTTC. Protein sequence: CATSSRTGTNEQFF. This chain uses TRBV15 with TRBJ2-1, with TRBD1 matching 7 bases. CDR1 is LNHNV and CDR2 is YYDKDF in the germline V gene (reference sequence). With 3 bases clipped from V and 7 bases from J, the junction kept 6 bases outside the gene matches. CDR3 length equals 14 residues. The whole variable domain, remainder taken from reference TRBV15 and TRBJ2-1, is DAMVIQNPRYQVTQFGKPVTLSCSQTLNHNVMYWYQQKSSQAPKLLFHYYDKDFNNEADTPDNFQSRRPNTSFCFLDIRSPGLGDTAMYLCATSSRTGTNEQFFGPGTRLTVL.

The CDR3 nucleotides are TGTGCCAGTAGTGGCTCAAACAGAAACTATGGCTACACCTTC. Encoded protein: CASSGSNRNYGYTF. The chain couples TRBV19 to TRBJ1-2; no reliable D call. Germline V lookup: CDR1 LNHDA, CDR2 SQIVND (reference sequence). The CDR3 sequence is 14 residues long. V lost 5 bases, J lost 2 bases, and 12 bases lay in between. The full variable domain, its missing parts supplied by reference TRBV19 and TRBJ1-2, is DGGITQSPKYLFRKEGQNVTLSCEQNLNHDAMYWYRQDPGQGLRLIYYSQIVNDFQKGDIAEGYSVSREKKESFPLTVTSAQKNPTAFYLCASSGSNRNYGYTFGSGTRLTVV.